Listed here are 10 T cell receptor beta chains from one sample, sequenced in a study of blood T cells in healthy people across ages. Alongside a J-beta primer mix, a sample-barcoded 5' primer served in a second PCR lasting about 7 to 12 cycles. TCRdb re-analysed the 5' RACE reads in MiXCR, keeping a single row per CDR3 protein. The sample has 600,000 to 900,000 distinct CDR3 sequences; about 26% are singletons. These records were also assigned to another study, of T cells of mothers and their children.

The sequencing input was blood. These receptors were obtained from a boy between 5 and 17 years old in good health.

The genes are TRBV28 and TRBJ2-3; D uncertain. Between the trimmed V and J ends, which lost 7 bases and 1 base, there was a span of 6 bases. The CDR3 is 12 amino acids. Germline values: CDR1 MDHEN, CDR2 SYDVKM. CDR3 in DNA: TGTGCCAGCACTACACGCACAGATACGCAGTATTTT. Protein product: CASTTRTDTQYF.

V usage is TRBV7-9 and J usage is TRBJ2-7; 7 bases fit TRBD1. The CDR3 length is 14 residues. The V and J ends lost 4 bases and 3 bases, in that order; junction bases with no gene match: 6. The germline gives CDR1 SEHNR, CDR2 FQNEAQ (reference sequence). The CDR3 region is CASSSRDRNYEQYF. Here the CDR3 DNA reads TGTGCCAGCAGCTCCCGGGACAGAAACTACGAGCAGTACTTC.

This chain uses TRBV2 with TRBJ2-1; D uncertain. The J call may be incorrect, as the DNA end agrees better with TRBJ2-7. Germline V gene lookup returns CDR1 SNHLY and CDR2 FYNNEI. The CDR3 is 11 residues long. The CDR3 nucleotides are TGTGCCAGCAGTGTGGGTGCCGAGCAGTACTTC. Translation: CASSVGAEQYF.

This clonotype has more than one count but fewer than ten. The chain combines TRBV4-1 with TRBJ2-5; 8 bases map to TRBD1. The CDR3 covers 15 residues. The junction had 8 bases not matched to a gene; V was cut back by 3 bases and J by 5 bases. The V gene's germline CDR1 is MGHRA and CDR2 YSYEKL. The CDR3 bases are TGCGCCAGCAGCCACGCTTCAGGGGGCGACGAGACCCAGTACTTC. Its translation is CASSHASGGDETQYF.

This clonotype was seen a handful of times. This chain connects TRBV6-1 to TRBJ2-5; D is perhaps TRBD1 (5 bases). The J call may be incorrect, as the DNA end agrees better with TRBJ2-1. This CDR3 spans 13 amino acids. Germline CDR1 and CDR2: MNHNS and SASEGT. The CDR3 loop reads CASYERGWNEQFF. CDR3 coding DNA: TGTGCCAGCTATGAAAGGGGCTGGAATGAGCAGTTCTTC.

This clonotype has only a few counts. The rearrangement joins TRBV4-1 to TRBJ2-1; TRBD1 aligns across 10 bases. CDR1 MGHRA and CDR2 YSYEKL come from the germline V gene. Germline trimming cut 0 bases from V and 2 bases from J; bases unmatched to any gene: 4. The CDR3 runs to 17 residues. CDR3 bases: TGCGCCAGCAGCCAAGACCCCGGACAGGGGGCCTACAATGAGCAGTTCTTC. It specifies CASSQDPGQGAYNEQFF.

This chain uses TRBV20-1 with TRBJ2-5, with 9 bases fitting TRBD1. Germline V gene sequence: CDR1 DFQATT, CDR2 SNEGSKA (reference sequence). This CDR3 contains 13 residues. The V segment lost 5 bases and the J segment 6 bases; nucleotides outside the gene matches: 7. The CDR3 DNA is TGCAGTGCTGCGACAGGGGGGGCGAAGACCCAGTACTTC. It codes for CSAATGGAKTQYF.

The rearrangement links TRBV5-1 to TRBJ2-6, with D perhaps TRBD1 (6 bases). This CDR3 has 15 residues. Germline V CDR1 and CDR2: SGHRS, YFSETQ. The germline V and J ends were trimmed by 3 bases and 2 bases, with 9 bases remaining between them. The DNA for the CDR3 is TGCGCCAGCAGCTCACAGGGAACTGGGGCCAACGTCCTGACTTTC. This codes for CASSSQGTGANVLTF.

The chain carries TRBV5-6 and TRBJ2-1; D is uncertain. The CDR3 is 13 residues long. Germline CDR1 SGHDT, CDR2 YYEEEE. V was trimmed by 9 bases and J by 7 bases, leaving 17 bases between them. CDR3 in DNA: TGTGCCAACAGACGGCAAAGGGTGAATGAGCAGTTCTTC. The encoded protein is CANRRQRVNEQFF.

The chain links TRBV20-1 to TRBJ2-5, with D perhaps given as TRBD1 or TRBD2 (5 bases each). The V and J ends lost 3 bases and 4 bases respectively, with 18 bases between them. This CDR3 contains 15 residues. Germline V gene data show CDR1 as DFQATT and CDR2 as SNEGSKA (reference sequence). CDR3 protein: CSARPHWGRGETQYF. In DNA, the CDR3 is TGCAGTGCTAGGCCCCACTGGGGCCGGGGAGAGACCCAGTACTTC.